These 17 T cell receptor beta chains were sequenced from one sample in a study of T cells in Graves' hyperthyroidism and ophthalmopathy (dated by TCRdb to about 2019). The library came from multiplex PCR. Sequencing used an Illumina HiSeq 2000. The TCR beta CDR3 regions were amplified from the RNA transcripts. For the first round of RT-PCR on the TCR CDR3, the HTBI primer set was used together with the Qiagen OneStep RT-PCR kit. The public sequencing data were trimmed at Q25 with fastp and processed into clonotypes with MiXCR by TCRdb, which kept only in-frame beta chains. Each CDR3 protein appears once, grouped with its most common genes and DNA. Within this sample are around 520,000 distinct CDR3 sequences, with about 24% of them counted one time only. Jointly, the top ten make up around 11% of the sample. The sample was blood. The receptors stem from a woman aged 30 to 39 with Graves' ophthalmopathy.

This clonotype was picked up many times. This chain connects TRBV27 to TRBJ2-7, with 13 bases aligning to TRBD2. The germline V gene encodes CDR1 MNHEY and CDR2 SMNVEV (reference sequence). With 1 base clipped from V and 2 bases from J, the junction kept 2 bases outside the gene matches. The CDR3 has 16 residues. As DNA, the CDR3 is TGTGCCAGCAGTTTATACGGGACTAGCGGGACCTACGAGCAGTACTTC. This gives the protein CASSLYGTSGTYEQYF.

This clonotype was detected many times. J is TRBJ2-7 and V is TRBV6-1; perhaps TRBD1 as D (7 bases). Trimming took off 1 base at V and 0 bases at J, with 10 bases between the two ends. CDR3 length: 15 amino acids. Looked up from germline, CDR1 is MNHNS and CDR2 is SASEGT. CDR3 loop: CASSEGGDSSYEQYF. CDR3 coding DNA: TGTGCCAGCAGTGAAGGGGGGGACAGCTCCTACGAGCAGTACTTC.

This clonotype was observed at least ten times. The chain combines TRBV7-2 with TRBJ2-5; 9 bases fit TRBD2. CDR3 length equals 15 residues. After removal of 4 bases from V and 5 bases from J, the junction contained 8 bases not matched to a gene. CDR1 SGHTA and CDR2 FQGNSA come from the germline V gene. The chain's CDR3 is CASSWRGGRGETQYF. The DNA of the CDR3 is TGTGCCAGCAGCTGGCGGGGGGGCCGTGGGGAGACCCAGTACTTC.

The rearrangement joins TRBV28 to TRBJ1-2, with D hard to call. V was shortened by 5 bases and J by 5 bases, with 12 bases between the two germline ends. From germline, CDR1 is MDHEN and CDR2 SYDVKM. CDR3 size: 13 residues. CDR3 in DNA: TGTGCCAGCAGTCCTCCTTGGGAGTATGGCTACACCTTC. It yields the protein CASSPPWEYGYTF.

The chain joins TRBV2 to TRBJ2-7, with a weak D call TRBD2 (5 bases). V lost 9 bases and J lost 4, with 16 bases in between. The length of the CDR3 is 13 residues. CDR1 is SNHLY, CDR2 FYNNEI, per germline. The CDR3 loop reads CASRNGVEYEQYF. The CDR3, as DNA: TGTGCCAGTCGGAACGGGGTCGAATACGAGCAGTACTTC.

This clonotype has a count of ten or more. This rearrangement joins TRBV2 to TRBJ2-2, with 8 bases that match TRBD1. The germline V gene has CDR1 SNHLY and CDR2 FYNNEI. The CDR3 has 14 residues. Germline trimming cut 3 bases from V and 5 bases from J; bases unmatched to any gene: 2. The CDR3 region is CASSERTGTGELFF. The CDR3 DNA reads TGTGCCAGCAGTGAGCGGACAGGGACCGGGGAGCTGTTTTTT.

This clonotype showed up just a few times. The chain combines TRBV15 with TRBJ1-5; possibly TRBD1 for D (5 bases). CDR1 and CDR2 from the germline V gene are LNHNV and YYDKDF (reference sequence). V was trimmed by 0 bases and J by 2 bases, leaving 11 bases between them. The CDR3 covers 16 residues. The CDR3 region is CATSRDRQGGNQPQHF. In DNA, the CDR3 is TGTGCCACCAGCAGAGATAGGCAGGGTGGCAATCAGCCCCAGCATTTT.

V gene TRBV12-3 or TRBV12-4 combines with J gene TRBJ1-1, with D tentatively TRBD1 (5 bases). This CDR3 is built from 14 residues. The ends were cut back, 6 bases at V and 1 base at J, with 12 bases in the middle. CDR3 in DNA: TGTGCCAGCAGAGCCGGGGGTGGGAACACTGAAGCTTTCTTT. Translated: CASRAGGGNTEAFF.

This clonotype has a count of ten or more. V gene TRBV2 combines with J gene TRBJ2-7, with D perhaps TRBD1 (6 bases). There are 13 residues in the CDR3. Trimming took 8 bases from V and 5 from J, leaving 16 bases between them. Per the germline V gene, CDR1 is SNHLY and CDR2 is FYNNEI. The CDR3 DNA is TGTGCCAGCTTCGGGACAATCGGCGACGAGCAGTACTTC. Amino acid sequence: CASFGTIGDEQYF.

This clonotype showed up just a few times. This clone may be a read error of a much larger clone one base away. The chain carries TRBV2 and TRBJ2-2, with 8 bases lining up with TRBD2. CDR3 size: 15 residues. CDR1 and CDR2 from the germline V gene are SNHLY and FYNNEI. CDR3 protein: CVSNYYSGVAGELFF. CDR3 coding DNA: TGTGTCAGCAATTATTATAGCGGGGTTGCCGGGGAGCTGTTTTTT. Together with reference TRBV2 and TRBJ2-2, the CDR3 gives the full variable domain: EPEVTQTPSHQVTQMGQEVILRCVPISNHLYFYWYRQILGQKVEFLVSFYNNEISEKSEIFDDQFSVERPDGSNFTLKIRSTKLEDSAMYFCVSNYYSGVAGELFFGEGSRLTVL.

This clonotype was recorded a few times. The chain couples TRBV5-1 to TRBJ2-2, with a weak D call TRBD2 (6 bases). The CDR3 has 16 amino acids. V was shortened by 4 bases and J by 5 bases, with 18 bases between the two germline ends. Germline V gives CDR1 SGHRS, CDR2 YFSETQ. In DNA, the CDR3 is TGCGCCAGCAGCAGACTAGGAGTTTTAGAGACCGGGGAGCTGTTTTTT. This sequence encodes CASSRLGVLETGELFF.

This clonotype was seen more than once but under ten times. The junction differs from germline at one of its ends, possibly a read error. The chain recombines TRBV6-9 with TRBJ2-5; 9 nucleotides agree with TRBD1. CDR3 length equals 13 residues. Germline values: CDR1 MNHGY, CDR2 SVAAGI. CDR3 nucleotides: TGTGCCAGCAGTTATCGGACAGGGGAGACCCAGTGCTTC. This sequence encodes CASSYRTGETQCF.

This clonotype appeared many times. This chain links TRBV3-1 with TRBJ1-5, with a tentative D call TRBD1 (6 bases). With 3 bases removed from V and 5 bases from J, the gap between germline ends came to 11 bases. CDR1 and CDR2 from the germline V gene are LGHDT and YNNKEL (reference sequence). The CDR3 sequence is 14 residues long. For the CDR3, the DNA is TGTGCCAGCAGCCACCGGACAGCGTATCAGCCCCAGCATTTT. It encodes CASSHRTAYQPQHF.

This clonotype was observed many times. V gene TRBV7-3 combines with J gene TRBJ2-2; tentatively, D is TRBD1 (5 bases). There are 13 residues in the CDR3. Germline values: CDR1 SGHTA, CDR2 FQGTGA. V lost 3 bases to trimming and J lost 7 bases, with 9 bases between them. CDR3 loop: CASSFQGGGELFF. As DNA, the CDR3 is TGTGCCAGCAGCTTTCAGGGTGGCGGGGAGCTGTTTTTT.

This clonotype was seen ten or more times. No DNA is shown, since the ends of the CDR3 on it are uncertain; the CDR3 is the one TCRdb lists. The chain combines TRBV12-3 or TRBV12-4 with TRBJ2-5; TRBD1 was called by the table and not checked on the DNA. The CDR3 is 19 amino acids in total, end residues counted. The CDR3 spells CASSLVFGRGLFWRETQYF.

V usage is TRBV6-2 or TRBV6-3 and J usage is TRBJ2-7; D remains ambiguous. CDR3 size: 12 residues. V lost 6 bases and J lost 4, with 10 bases in between. Germline V gene sequence: CDR1 MNHEY, CDR2 SVGEGT. CDR3 coding DNA: TGTGCCAGCAGCCCCATAGGTTACGAGCAGTACTTC. The encoded protein is CASSPIGYEQYF.

The rearrangement uses TRBV14 and TRBJ2-7; the match to TRBD1 covers 10 bases. This CDR3 has 13 amino acids. V shed 6 bases, J shed 6 bases, and the junction held 5 bases outside the gene matches. Germline CDR1 reads SGHDN; CDR2 reads FVKESK. CDR3 protein: CASRGTGVPEQYF. CDR3 nucleotide sequence: TGTGCCAGCAGAGGGACAGGGGTACCCGAGCAGTACTTC.